A single TCR beta chain is shown here with its context. It has no known antigen specificity. One base away there is no much larger clone; base qualities are not given. These data belong to a study of blood T cell repertoires in COVID-19 (dated by TCRdb to between 2020 and 2021). For the study in its entirety: The collaborator samples originated in the United States, Italy and Spain and spanned the acute and convalescent phases of COVID-19. The repertoires were released in a freely available public database meant as a resource for research on the immune response to SARS-CoV-2. The prospective study material was composed of cDNA or gDNA derived from T cells, B-cell-depleted T cells, or PBMCs. Samples were obtained from the ongoing ImmuneRACE study (first 160 participants) and from 950 to 1,500 subjects provided by 6 global collaborators. Subjects who had been exposed to COVID-19, were actively infected with it, or had recovered from it provided the deeply sampled blood TCRbeta repertoires that made up the dataset. Where available, HLA class I and class II types were obtained from metadata supplied by the sample provider rather than from assay-based typing. A de-identified subject ID, COVID-19 status, age in years and sex were almost always included in the sample metadata. Results and caveats for the whole study, not just this receptor: The amount of clinical and demographic metadata varied by source and participant and was provided uncurated.

The immunoSEQ Assay, a bias-controlled multiplex PCR, was used to amplify TCRbeta CDR3 regions from genomic DNA. For the original study's pipeline: Nucleated cell counts per sample were estimated from amplification of reference gene primers within the assay. To quantify the absolute abundance of each unique TCRbeta CDR3 rearrangement, sequence reads were collapsed and filtered. For each sample, productive Simpson clonality was calculated as the square root of Simpson's diversity index across productive rearrangements. TCRdb's version of the immuneACCESS table is confined to in-frame rearrangements and falls short of the full clone set. An unresolved V gene accounts for under half of the shortfall where checked; the remainder is of unknown origin. V and J calls plus clone size are reproduced from that table; the DNA served to infer D and trimming. This sample holds around 160,000 clones; 80% to 90% were observed only once. Jointly, the top ten make up roughly 2.8% of the sample.

The CDR3 runs 18 residues from the cysteine to the phenylalanine. The kept DNA is CDR3 alone, 54 bases in frame from the first base. The germline V gene provides CDR1 SGHRS and CDR2 YFSETQ. Trimmed from V: 0 bases; trimmed from J: 8 bases; junction bases lacking a gene match: 14. The collaborating institutions used their own protocols to collect whole blood in K2EDTA tubes. For TCRbeta analysis, collaborator samples were shipped as frozen whole blood, as isolated PBMCs, or as DNA extracted from either sample type. Sequenced: peripheral blood. This clonotype was sampled from a man in his 60s with acute or convalescent COVID-19. The V gene is TRBV5-1 and the J gene is TRBJ2-2; TRBD1 fits 9 bases in the junction. At the DNA level, the sequence is TGCGCCAGCAGCTTGGAAAACAGGGGGCGCGATTTGGCGGGGGAGCTGTTTTTT. It codes for CASSLENRGRDLAGELFF.